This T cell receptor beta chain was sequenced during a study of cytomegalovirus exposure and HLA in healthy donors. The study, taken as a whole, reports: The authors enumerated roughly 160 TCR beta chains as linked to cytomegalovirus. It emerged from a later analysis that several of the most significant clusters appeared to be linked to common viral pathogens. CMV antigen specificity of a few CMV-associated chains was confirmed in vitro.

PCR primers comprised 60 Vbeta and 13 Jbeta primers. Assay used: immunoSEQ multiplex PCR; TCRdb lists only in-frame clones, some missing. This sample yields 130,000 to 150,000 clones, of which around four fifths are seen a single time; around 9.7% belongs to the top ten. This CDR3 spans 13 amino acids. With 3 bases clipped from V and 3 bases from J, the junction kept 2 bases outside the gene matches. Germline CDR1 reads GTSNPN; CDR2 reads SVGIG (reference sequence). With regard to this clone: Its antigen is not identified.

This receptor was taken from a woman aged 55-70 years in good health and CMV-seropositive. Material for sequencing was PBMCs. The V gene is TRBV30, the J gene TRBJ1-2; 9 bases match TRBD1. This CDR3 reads CAWSGTGHYGYTF. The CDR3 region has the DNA TGTGCCTGGAGCGGGACAGGGCACTATGGCTACACCTTC.